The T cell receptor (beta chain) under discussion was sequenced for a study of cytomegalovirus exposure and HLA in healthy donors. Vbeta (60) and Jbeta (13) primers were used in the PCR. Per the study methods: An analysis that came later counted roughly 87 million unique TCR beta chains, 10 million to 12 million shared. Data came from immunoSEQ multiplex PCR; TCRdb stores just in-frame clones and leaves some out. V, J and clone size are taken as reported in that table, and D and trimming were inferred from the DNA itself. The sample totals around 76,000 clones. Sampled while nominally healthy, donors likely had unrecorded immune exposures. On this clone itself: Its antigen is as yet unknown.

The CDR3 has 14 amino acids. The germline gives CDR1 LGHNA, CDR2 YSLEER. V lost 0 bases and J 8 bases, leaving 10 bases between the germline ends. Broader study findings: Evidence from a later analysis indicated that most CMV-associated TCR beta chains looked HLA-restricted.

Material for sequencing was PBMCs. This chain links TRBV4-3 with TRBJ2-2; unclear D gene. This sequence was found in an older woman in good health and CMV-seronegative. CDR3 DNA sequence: TGCGCCAGCAGCCAAGAGAGGTTTGGAGGGGAGCTGTTTTTT. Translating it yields CASSQERFGGELFF.